This record covers a single T cell receptor (beta chain). What it binds is unknown. Each CDR3 protein gets one entry after TCRdb re-called the reads with MiXCR. The sample records fewer than 900,000 distinct CDR3 sequences, roughly 29% being singletons. This sample stems from a study of T cell repertoires in cytomegalovirus infection. Background on the study: In the study, CMV epitopes included recently identified HLA-C-restricted and well-studied HLA-B-restricted ones. Indicated by public TCR beta signatures were CMV infection and matching HLA type.

This CDR3 is built from 14 residues. In germline, CDR1 is LNHDA, CDR2 SQIVND (reference sequence). Losses at the gene ends were 1 base for V and 3 bases for J; bases not matched to a gene: 3. The clonotype was recovered from a human donor in good health (CMV status not recorded). Some clones in this sample may be carry-over from other donors' samples. This specimen was cultured CD8+ T cells from PBMCs, taken from culture after CMV antigen stimulation. J is TRBJ2-7 and V is TRBV19; 7 nucleotides line up with TRBD2. CDR3 nucleotide sequence: TGTGCCAGTAGTATAGCCCCGGGGGGCTACGAGCAGTACTTC. It translates to CASSIAPGGYEQYF.